This T cell receptor beta chain came from a study of blood T cell repertoires in COVID-19. Study context: Acute and convalescent COVID-19 specimens originated in the United States, Italy and Spain. Sample material is recorded as cDNA or gDNA derived from T cells, B-cell-depleted T cells, or PBMCs.

This CDR3 is built from 20 residues. The V gene end was trimmed by 5 bases and the J gene end by 8 bases; junction bases not matched to a gene: 24. Germline loops: CDR1 MRHNA, CDR2 SNTAGT. In the source study's methods: Estimated nucleated cell counts came from reference gene primer amplification. Here immunoSEQ multiplex PCR was the method, and the copy in TCRdb shows in-frame clones only, minus some. The DNA gave D and trimming, while V, J and clone size come from that table. Seen here are 350,000 to 450,000 clones, less than 85% observed once, and the top ten hold 3.5% to 4%. The rearrangement joins TRBV6-4 to TRBJ1-4; 9 bases fit TRBD1. The sequence was collected from a young woman with acute or convalescent COVID-19. The source material was peripheral blood. CDR3 coding DNA: TGTGCCAGCAGTACACCGGGACAGGGTAAGCGTAGGGGACCCTCGGAAAAACTGTTTTTT. This encodes CASSTPGQGKRRGPSEKLFF.